The 12 T cell receptor beta chains presented below share a single source sample, sequenced in a study of blood T cell repertoires in COVID-19. The protocol was immunoSEQ multiplex PCR, while the TCRdb copy is restricted to in-frame clones and leaves out a portion. This sample has about 94,000 clones, with about 86% found just once. Sequencing was carried out using peripheral blood. These receptors all stem from a woman aged 55-69 years in a cohort sampled during active or convalescent COVID-19.

The V call is TRBV11-2, the J call TRBJ1-2, with D possibly TRBD1 on 6 matching bases. V lost 2 bases and J lost 4, with 14 bases in between. The CDR3 is made up of 15 amino acids. The germline V gene encodes CDR1 SGHAT and CDR2 FQNNGV. CDR3 sequence reads: CASSLRGLLGYGYTF. The CDR3 region has the DNA TGTGCCAGCAGCTTAAGGGGGTTATTGGGCTATGGCTACACCTTC.

V and J are TRBV6-2 or TRBV6-3 and TRBJ1-3, with D perhaps TRBD1 (6 bases). The CDR3 runs to 15 residues. Germline CDR1 and CDR2: MNHEY and SVGEGT. V gave up 6 bases and J gave up 3 bases, with 15 bases separating them. CDR3 in amino acids: CASSETRTVGNTIYF. In DNA form, the CDR3 reads TGTGCCAGCAGCGAAACCAGGACAGTTGGAAACACCATATATTTT.

This clone was detected once. This chain uses TRBV27 with TRBJ2-1, with 14 bases lining up with TRBD2. J was trimmed by 1 base and V by 5 bases; bases with no gene match: 13. Germline loops: CDR1 MNHEY, CDR2 SMNVEV (reference sequence). The CDR3 contains 20 residues. CDR3: CASSQTSGRALFMSYNEQFF. As DNA, the CDR3 is TGTGCCAGCAGTCAGACTAGCGGGAGGGCCCTCTTCATGTCCTACAATGAGCAGTTCTTC.

This clone appeared once. V and J are TRBV7-9 and TRBJ1-1; D not resolved. Germline V gene sequence: CDR1 SEHNR, CDR2 FQNEAQ (reference sequence). With 5 bases removed from V and 1 base from J, the gap between germline ends came to 5 bases. The CDR3 contains 12 residues. The CDR3 sequence: CASSPWNTEAFF. The CDR3 region has the DNA TGTGCCAGCAGCCCCTGGAACACTGAAGCTTTCTTT.

J is TRBJ2-7 and V is TRBV7-2, with D possibly being TRBD2 (7 bases). This CDR3 spans 15 amino acids. Germline loops: CDR1 SGHTA, CDR2 FQGNSA. Trimming took 4 bases from V and 0 from J, leaving 13 bases between them. The CDR3 region is CASSWGGASSYEQYF. Here the CDR3 DNA reads TGTGCCAGCAGCTGGGGGGGGGCCAGCTCCTACGAGCAGTACTTC.

The chain combines TRBV6-1 with TRBJ1-2, with no clear D. V lost 2 bases to trimming and J lost 8 bases, with 9 bases between them. This CDR3 has 12 residues. Germline loops: CDR1 MNHNS, CDR2 SASEGT. The CDR3 sequence is CASSETREGYTF. The CDR3 nucleotides read TGTGCCAGCAGTGAAACTAGGGAGGGCTACACCTTC.

Written as DNA, the CDR3 is TGTGCCAGTACCCCCTTTGACTCGGGCAATCAGCCCCAGCATTTT. Amino acids: CASTPFDSGNQPQHF. This rearrangement joins TRBV19 to TRBJ1-5; D gene ambiguous. Trimming left V 7 bases short and J 2 bases short, with 15 bases between. This CDR3 contains 15 residues. Germline V lookup: CDR1 LNHDA, CDR2 SQIVND (reference sequence).

CDR3: CASSRKLHAGVYGYTF. CDR3 in DNA: TGTGCCAGCAGCCGGAAACTTCATGCAGGGGTATATGGCTACACCTTC. V usage is TRBV28 and J usage is TRBJ1-2; tentatively, D is TRBD1 (6 bases). Germline-derived CDR1 and CDR2 are MDHEN and SYDVKM. The CDR3 runs 16 residues. The ends were cut back, 6 bases at V and 5 bases at J, with 22 bases in the middle.

The J gene is TRBJ2-3, the V gene TRBV5-6; D gene unclear. Trimming shortened V by 2 bases and J by 6 bases, and 4 bases separated the two germline ends. CDR3 length: 11 amino acids. The germline V gene encodes CDR1 SGHDT and CDR2 YYEEEE. As DNA, the CDR3 is TGTGCCAGCAGCTTTATGGATACGCAGTATTTT. Amino acids: CASSFMDTQYF.

J is TRBJ2-2 and V is TRBV10-3; weak D call: TRBD2 (5 bases). The CDR3 extends over 16 amino acids. The germline gives CDR1 ENHRY, CDR2 SYGVKD. Trimming pared 4 bases from V and 0 bases from J, leaving 12 bases between. CDR3 sequence reads: CAISVNGVANTGELFF. Written as DNA, the CDR3 is TGTGCCATCAGTGTTAACGGGGTCGCGAACACCGGGGAGCTGTTTTTT.

The V call is TRBV11-2, the J call TRBJ1-4; weak D call: TRBD1 (5 bases). V was clipped by 3 bases and J by 1 base, with 12 bases between them. The CDR3 runs 16 residues. Germline loops: CDR1 SGHAT, CDR2 FQNNGV. Here the CDR3 reads CASSLSRTLTNEKLFF. CDR3 DNA sequence: TGTGCCAGCAGCTTGTCCAGGACATTAACTAATGAAAAACTGTTTTTT.

The chain is built from TRBV10-3 and TRBJ1-1; D may be TRBD1 (5 bases). Germline values: CDR1 ENHRY, CDR2 SYGVKD. The CDR3 is made up of 14 amino acids. The germline V and J ends were trimmed by 5 bases and 1 base, with 11 bases remaining between them. The CDR3 DNA reads TGTGCCATCAGTTCAGAAACAGGGAACACTGAAGCTTTCTTT. This gives the protein CAISSETGNTEAFF.